Listed here are 23 T cell receptor beta chains from one sample, sequenced in a study of T cell changes during pregnancy in multiple sclerosis. The method was immunoSEQ multiplex PCR; TCRdb's version includes in-frame clones alone and lacks a portion of them. Of fewer than 45,000 clones listed, around nine tenths are singletons. Specimen: CD8+ T cells from peripheral blood mononuclear cells, collected in the third trimester of pregnancy. Receptor source: a female donor with multiple sclerosis, enrolled in a pregnancy study.

The rearrangement joins TRBV5-4 to TRBJ2-7, with D perhaps matching TRBD1 (5 bases). CDR3 length equals 13 residues. Germline CDR1 SGHNT, CDR2 YYREEE (reference sequence). V was cut by 5 bases and J by 1 base, with 10 bases left in between. The CDR3 sequence is CASSSDMSYEQYF. In nucleotides, the CDR3 is TGTGCCAGCAGTTCGGACATGTCCTACGAGCAGTACTTC.

The chain has TRBV5-4 and TRBJ2-5, with 8 bases matching TRBD2. The V gene's germline CDR1 is SGHNT and CDR2 YYREEE (reference sequence). The CDR3 runs to 13 residues. V trimming: 4 bases; J trimming: 5 bases; junction bases outside the gene matches: 4. In nucleotides, the CDR3 is TGTGCCAGCAGCCCGGGGGGGGCGGAGACCCAGTACTTC. Translating it yields CASSPGGAETQYF.

The chain links TRBV2 to TRBJ2-7, with 11 bases fitting TRBD1. The CDR3 is 15 residues long. V lost 8 bases to trimming and J lost 7 bases; unmatched junction nucleotides: 13. Germline V gene data show CDR1 as SNHLY and CDR2 as FYNNEI. CDR3 in amino acids: CASFSLGDRGSEQYF. The CDR3 nucleotides are TGTGCCAGCTTTAGTCTCGGGGACAGGGGGTCGGAGCAGTACTTC.

CDR3 nucleotide sequence: TGTGCCACCAGCAGAGTCAGGGGCGCGTCCTATGGCTACACCTTC. As protein: CATSRVRGASYGYTF. The chain recombines TRBV15 with TRBJ1-2; a weak D match, TRBD1 (6 bases). The CDR3 runs 15 residues. V gave up 1 base and J gave up 4 bases, with 13 bases separating them. Germline V gene lookup returns CDR1 LNHNV and CDR2 YYDKDF (reference sequence).

This clone has just a few counts. The chain carries TRBV7-2 and TRBJ2-1; D possibly corresponds to TRBD2 (6 bases). The CDR3 sequence is 16 residues long. V was clipped by 5 bases and J by 5 bases, with 19 bases between them. The germline V gene encodes CDR1 SGHTA and CDR2 FQGNSA. The CDR3 region is CASSPPRDSLHNEQFF. The CDR3, as DNA: TGTGCCAGCAGCCCGCCCCGGGACTCCTTACACAATGAGCAGTTCTTC. Full variable domain (remainder filled in from reference TRBV7-2 and TRBJ2-1): GAGVSQSPSNKVTEKGKDVELRCDPISGHTALYWYRQSLGQGLEFLIYFQGNSAPDKSGLPSDRFSAERTGGSVSTLTIQRTQQEDSAVYLCASSPPRDSLHNEQFFGPGTRLTVL.

This clone was seen just once. The V and J genes are TRBV4-3 and TRBJ2-5; possible D gene TRBD2, 8 bases. V lost 4 bases to trimming and J lost 5 bases, with 20 bases between them. The CDR3 contains 16 residues. Germline loops: CDR1 LGHNA, CDR2 YSLEER. For the CDR3, the DNA is TGCGCCAGCAGCCCGACAGGGAGCGGGGGAGGGGAGACCCAGTACTTC. Its protein is CASSPTGSGGGETQYF.

The rearrangement links TRBV15 to TRBJ2-2; TRBD2 matches at 11 bases. There are 15 residues in the CDR3. Germline CDR1 is LNHNV and CDR2 is YYDKDF (reference sequence). The V and J ends lost 6 bases and 4 bases, in that order; junction bases with no gene match: 4. The CDR3 is CATRSSGGATGELFF. For the CDR3, the DNA is TGTGCCACCAGAAGTAGCGGGGGGGCCACCGGGGAGCTGTTTTTT.

The sample holds one count of this clone. The chain couples TRBV5-6 to TRBJ1-3; D might be TRBD1 (5 bases). V dropped 1 base and J dropped 1 base, with 9 bases sitting between them. Germline CDR1 is SGHDT and CDR2 is YYEEEE. The CDR3 is 15 residues long. The CDR3 DNA reads as TGTGCCAGCAGCTTGATCCAGGGATCTGGAAACACCATATATTTT. Translating it yields CASSLIQGSGNTIYF.

The gene calls are TRBV6-9 and TRBJ1-4; TRBD1 is a possible D gene (5 bases). The CDR3 has 16 amino acids. V was shortened by 7 bases and J by 8 bases, with 23 bases between the two germline ends. CDR1 MNHGY and CDR2 SVAAGI come from the germline V gene. CDR3 in amino acids: CASMLYGGLADEKLFF. DNA for the CDR3: TGTGCCAGCATGCTATACGGGGGGTTAGCGGACGAAAAACTGTTTTTT.

The genes are TRBV7-3 and TRBJ1-6; 7 bases are a match to TRBD1. Germline-derived CDR1 and CDR2 are SGHTA and FQGTGA. The CDR3 spans 16 residues. V lost 1 base, J lost 5 bases, and 5 bases stayed unmatched. This chain's CDR3 is CASSLKGGQHNSPLHF. The CDR3 DNA follows: TGTGCCAGCAGCTTAAAAGGGGGACAGCATAATTCACCCCTCCACTTT.

The rearrangement uses TRBV4-1 and TRBJ1-4; D remains unclear. This CDR3 has 15 amino acids. Germline assignment: CDR1 MGHRA and CDR2 YSYEKL. V lost 2 bases and J 8 bases, leaving 15 bases between the germline ends. CDR3 residues: CASSQNGVKGEKLFF. DNA for the CDR3: TGCGCCAGCAGCCAAAACGGGGTGAAGGGCGAAAAACTGTTTTTT.

The chain joins TRBV7-9 to TRBJ1-1; weak D call: TRBD1 (6 bases). Trimming removed 5 bases at V and 4 bases at J, with 14 bases between. Germline V gives CDR1 SEHNR, CDR2 FQNEAQ (reference sequence). The CDR3 has 14 residues. The CDR3 spells CASSLYRDTTEAFF. The CDR3 DNA reads as TGTGCCAGCAGCCTATACCGGGACACCACTGAAGCTTTCTTT.

CDR3 sequence (DNA): TGTGCCAGCAGCTGGACAGTACTAGCGGGGGGCCTCACAGATACGCAGTATTTT. Residues: CASSWTVLAGGLTDTQYF. This rearrangement joins TRBV5-6 to TRBJ2-3; 12 nucleotides align to TRBD2. Germline CDR1 reads SGHDT; CDR2 reads YYEEEE. The CDR3 is made up of 18 amino acids. The V segment lost 3 bases and the J segment 2 bases; nucleotides outside the gene matches: 10. Full variable domain (rest looked up from reference TRBV5-6 and TRBJ2-3): DAGVTQSPTHLIKTRGQQVTLRCSPKSGHDTVSWYQQALGQGPQFIFQYYEEEERQRGNFPDRFSGHQFPNYSSELNVNALLLGDSALYLCASSWTVLAGGLTDTQYFGPGTRLTVL.

The genes are TRBV7-8 and TRBJ1-2; 12 nucleotides align to TRBD1. V was clipped by 8 bases and J by 4 bases; unmatched bases: 5. The CDR3 loop spans 14 amino acids. Germline CDR1 is SGHVS and CDR2 is FQNEAQ. Here the CDR3 reads CASGPGQGAYGYTF. CDR3 nucleotide sequence: TGTGCCAGCGGTCCGGGACAGGGGGCCTATGGCTACACCTTC.

V usage is TRBV9 and J usage is TRBJ2-3; D possibly corresponds to TRBD2 (5 bases). The V gene lost 2 bases and the J gene lost 1 base, with 11 bases spanning the gap. There are 15 residues in the CDR3. Per the germline V gene, CDR1 is SGDLS and CDR2 is YYNGEE. As DNA, the CDR3 is TGTGCCAGCAGCGTGTCCGACTACCGCACAGATACGCAGTATTTT. Protein product: CASSVSDYRTDTQYF.

The chain employs TRBV6-5 and TRBJ2-5; 10 nucleotides line up with TRBD2. The tail of the sequence fits TRBJ2-7 better, so the J call may be wrong. CDR1 MNHEY and CDR2 SVGAGI come from the germline V gene. CDR3 length equals 15 residues. The CDR3 DNA is TGTGCCAGCAGTTCATTACTAGCGGGGTGGCACGAGCAGTACTTC. Residues: CASSSLLAGWHEQYF.

This clone was detected only a few times. The gene calls are TRBV25-1 and TRBJ2-3; 9 bases are a match to TRBD2. The J segment lost 3 bases and the V segment lost 2 bases, leaving 3 bases of the junction unmatched. The CDR3 sequence is 15 residues long. Germline V gives CDR1 MGHDK, CDR2 SYGVNS. The DNA for the CDR3 is TGTGCCAGCAGTGAAGCGGGGGGGCATACAGATACGCAGTATTTT. Protein: CASSEAGGHTDTQYF.

The chain combines TRBV6-5 with TRBJ1-1; the D gene is possibly TRBD1 (6 bases). CDR3 length: 15 amino acids. The ends were cut back, 1 base at V and 1 base at J, with 10 bases in the middle. The germline V gene encodes CDR1 MNHEY and CDR2 SVGAGI. CDR3 nucleotides: TGTGCCAGCAGTTACTGGGGGCGATCGAACACTGAAGCTTTCTTT. Its protein product is CASSYWGRSNTEAFF.

The chain employs TRBV19 and TRBJ2-5; the match to TRBD2 covers 8 bases. V shed 7 bases, J shed 2 bases, and the junction held 12 bases outside the gene matches. This CDR3 contains 16 residues. The germline V gene encodes CDR1 LNHDA and CDR2 SQIVND (reference sequence). The CDR3 loop is CASNPGGSGEQETQYF. The DNA for the CDR3 is TGTGCCAGTAACCCCGGCGGTAGCGGGGAACAAGAGACCCAGTACTTC. The variable domain in full, with the rest retrieved from reference TRBV19 and TRBJ2-5, is DGGITQSPKYLFRKEGQNVTLSCEQNLNHDAMYWYRQDPGQGLRLIYYSQIVNDFQKGDIAEGYSVSREKKESFPLTVTSAQKNPTAFYLCASNPGGSGEQETQYFGPGTRLLVL.

This clone was found a few times. The J gene is TRBJ1-2, the V gene TRBV27; D is possibly TRBD1 (6 bases). Trimming left V 3 bases short and J 7 bases short, with 12 bases between. The CDR3 loop spans 13 amino acids. CDR1 MNHEY and CDR2 SMNVEV come from the germline V gene (reference sequence). For the CDR3, the DNA is TGTGCCAGCAGTTTCCAGGGGATGGGTGGCTACACCTTC. Amino acids: CASSFQGMGGYTF.

CDR3: CASTEGQGYEQYF. In nucleotides, the CDR3 is TGTGCCAGCACCGAAGGTCAGGGCTACGAGCAGTACTTC. The chain recombines TRBV2 with TRBJ2-7; perhaps TRBD1 as D (5 bases). V shed 7 bases and J shed 3 bases, with 13 bases lying between them. The CDR3 extends over 13 amino acids. The germline V gene has CDR1 SNHLY and CDR2 FYNNEI. Complete variable domain (other parts from reference TRBV2 and TRBJ2-7): EPEVTQTPSHQVTQMGQEVILRCVPISNHLYFYWYRQILGQKVEFLVSFYNNEISEKSEIFDDQFSVERPDGSNFTLKIRSTKLEDSAMYFCASTEGQGYEQYFGPGTRLTVT.

The chain couples TRBV4-1 to TRBJ1-1; 7 bases match TRBD1. The CDR3 consists of 15 residues. With V trimmed by 0 bases and J by 5 bases, 6 bases remained unmatched. Germline V gene sequence: CDR1 MGHRA, CDR2 YSYEKL. CDR3 sequence: CASSQDYRGGTEAFF. The CDR3 nucleotides read TGCGCCAGCAGCCAAGATTACAGGGGTGGGACTGAAGCTTTCTTT.

In this sample, this clone turned up once. This chain connects TRBV6-1 to TRBJ1-1, with 7 nucleotides matching TRBD1. The CDR3 runs to 15 residues. The junction had 14 bases not matched to a gene; V was cut back by 4 bases and J by 9 bases. Germline CDR1 reads MNHNS; CDR2 reads SASEGT. The CDR3 here is CASSGPPTGRLQAFF. The CDR3 nucleotides are TGTGCCAGCAGTGGACCCCCGACAGGGAGGCTCCAAGCTTTCTTT.